This entry concerns a single T cell receptor (beta chain). As yet, its antigen is unknown. The record originates from a study of cytomegalovirus exposure and HLA in healthy donors. Regarding the study as a whole: Data from an earlier analysis indicated that most TCR beta V segments were productive either about 90% or about 30% of the time. The authors later found HLA-associated TCR beta chains more clonally expanded than equally common others. With high specificity and sensitivity, the classifier reportedly diagnosed cytomegalovirus status. Beyond CMV serostatus, there was no information to go on about immune exposure.

PCR primers comprised 60 Vbeta and 13 Jbeta primers. Libraries were prepared by immunoSEQ multiplex PCR; TCRdb keeps only in-frame clonotypes and omits some of them. The table lists 150,000 to 200,000 clones, 80% to 85% of them singletons. Sequencing was carried out using PBMCs. The source is a woman younger than 30 in good health and CMV-seronegative.

The CDR3 sequence is CASSGSQDSYYGYTF. CDR3 bases: TGTGCCAGTTCCGGGTCCCAAGACAGCTATTATGGCTACACCTTC. This chain links TRBV19 with TRBJ1-2, with D possibly being TRBD1 (5 bases). Germline V gene lookup returns CDR1 LNHDA and CDR2 SQIVND (reference sequence). V lost 8 bases to trimming and J lost 5 bases, with 21 bases between them. The CDR3 length is 15 residues. Full variable domain (rest looked up from reference TRBV19 and TRBJ1-2): DGGITQSPKYLFRKEGQNVTLSCEQNLNHDAMYWYRQDPGQGLRLIYYSQIVNDFQKGDIAEGYSVSREKKESFPLTVTSAQKNPTAFYLCASSGSQDSYYGYTFGSGTRLTVV.